Detailed here is one T cell receptor (beta chain). Its specificity is not known. This entry is derived from a study of graft-versus-host responses after intestinal transplantation. Study context: The recipients all started with anti-thymocyte globulin induction and then took tacrolimus and steroids for roughly three years. Study conclusions and caveats: Peak circulating GvH clone levels tracked with early post-transplant HvG declines.

Using immunoSEQ multiplex PCR, the repertoire was profiled, and TCRdb retains in-frame clones only, with some absent. Of around 64,000 clones in the sample, around 92% were seen once. The V end lost 4 bases, the J end lost 8 bases, and 17 bases lay between the germline ends. Germline CDR1 reads MGHDK; CDR2 reads SYGVNS. The CDR3 has 15 residues. This clonotype originated in a human donor who was the organ donor for an intestinal transplant. The J gene is TRBJ1-4, the V gene TRBV25-1, with D maybe TRBD1 (6 bases). The specimen comprised unstimulated CD4+ T cells sorted from spleen or lymph node cells, sampled before transplant. CDR3 amino acids: CASSGTGFGGEKLFF. DNA of the CDR3: TGTGCCAGCAGTGGTACAGGGTTTGGAGGCGAAAAACTGTTTTTT.